These 30 T cell receptor beta chains originate from one sample sequenced in a study of T cells in narcolepsy. The assay was immunoSEQ multiplex PCR, and TCRdb's table has in-frame clones only and misses some. The sample holds 10,000 or so clones; approximately 70% are singletons and the top ten take 22%. The sequencing input was CD45RA- memory CD8+ T cells from PBMCs. Source of these receptors: a human donor with narcolepsy.

The V and J genes are TRBV9 and TRBJ1-2, with D tentatively TRBD1 (5 bases). Trimming pared 0 bases from V and 4 bases from J, leaving 10 bases between. CDR1 is SGDLS and CDR2 is YYNGEE in the germline V gene. The CDR3 is 14 residues long. In DNA form, the CDR3 reads TGTGCCAGCAGCGTAGAGGAGGGGATCTATGGCTACACCTTC. Translating gives CASSVEEGIYGYTF.

The chain carries TRBV6-1 and TRBJ2-3; D ambiguous. Trimming pared 1 base from V and 2 bases from J, leaving 10 bases between. This CDR3 region has 15 residues. Germline V gene lookup returns CDR1 MNHNS and CDR2 SASEGT. The CDR3 bases are TGTGCCAGCAGTGAAGGTGAAGGAGCCACAGATACGCAGTATTTT. Protein product: CASSEGEGATDTQYF.

The chain links TRBV4-1 to TRBJ2-1; 9 bases are a match to TRBD2. CDR1 and CDR2 from the germline V gene are MGHRA and YSYEKL. V was pared by 4 bases and J by 5 bases, with 3 bases of the junction left unmatched. The length of the CDR3 is 14 residues. The CDR3 DNA reads TGCGCCAGCAGCCGCTGGACTAGCGACAATGAGCAGTTCTTC. Translating gives CASSRWTSDNEQFF.

The chain carries TRBV15 and TRBJ2-5; the D gene is possibly TRBD1 (5 bases). Germline V gene data show CDR1 as LNHNV and CDR2 as YYDKDF (reference sequence). This CDR3 has 16 amino acids. The V end lost 0 bases, the J end lost 3 bases, and 14 bases lay between the germline ends. Here the CDR3 DNA reads TGTGCCACCAGCAGAGATCACGTCAGGGCTAAAGAGACCCAGTACTTC. Its protein product is CATSRDHVRAKETQYF.

The rearrangement uses TRBV6-1 and TRBJ2-7; 8 positions agree with TRBD2. CDR3 length: 13 amino acids. The V segment lost 6 bases and the J segment 7 bases; nucleotides outside the gene matches: 8. CDR1 MNHNS and CDR2 SASEGT come from the germline V gene. The DNA for the CDR3 is TGTGCCAGCAGACCACCGGGGGGGCAGGAGCAGTACTTC. Its protein product is CASRPPGGQEQYF.

This rearrangement joins TRBV6-4 to TRBJ2-2; no clear D. Germline V gives CDR1 MRHNA, CDR2 SNTAGT. Trimming cost V 0 bases and J 6 bases, with 8 bases left between them. CDR3 length: 14 amino acids. The CDR3 reads CASSDSGESGELFF. The CDR3 DNA sequence: TGTGCCAGCAGTGACTCTGGAGAATCCGGGGAGCTGTTTTTT.

This clone was seen a few times. CDR3: CASSLGQGAEAFF. In DNA, the CDR3 is TGTGCCAGCAGCCTCGGACAGGGGGCTGAAGCTTTCTTT. The J gene is TRBJ1-1, the V gene TRBV9; 10 bases agree with TRBD1. Trimming took 4 bases from V and 6 from J; bases not matched to a gene: 3. In germline, CDR1 is SGDLS, CDR2 YYNGEE. This CDR3 region has 13 residues.

This clone ranks as medium-sized. V usage is TRBV28 and J usage is TRBJ2-3; D gene unclear. CDR3 length: 16 amino acids. Trimming stripped 5 bases from V and 0 bases from J, with 15 bases between. CDR1 is MDHEN and CDR2 is SYDVKM in the germline V gene. The CDR3 reads CASSPLRAVSTDTQYF. The DNA of the CDR3 is TGTGCCAGCAGTCCTCTAAGGGCGGTTAGCACAGATACGCAGTATTTT.

The chain links TRBV11-1 to TRBJ1-2, with unresolved D. The germline V and J ends were trimmed by 4 bases and 8 bases, with 8 bases remaining between them. The CDR3 length is 11 residues. The germline V gene has CDR1 SGHAT and CDR2 FQDESV (reference sequence). CDR3 in DNA: TGTGCCAGCAGCTCAGGTGGAGGCTACACCTTC. Its translation is CASSSGGGYTF.

The chain employs TRBV4-1 and TRBJ2-2; TRBD1 aligns across 7 bases. CDR3 length: 14 residues. V shed 4 bases, J shed 10 bases, and the junction held 9 bases outside the gene matches. Germline values: CDR1 MGHRA, CDR2 YSYEKL. As DNA, the CDR3 is TGCGCCAGCAGCCTTGTCACAGGGGAAGAGGAGCTGTTTTTT. Amino acids: CASSLVTGEEELFF.

V and J are TRBV4-3 and TRBJ2-5, with 8 nucleotides matching TRBD1. The DNA end is more similar to TRBJ2-7, so the J call may be wrong. Germline CDR1 and CDR2: LGHNA and YSLEER. The CDR3 runs to 15 residues. The CDR3 DNA follows: TGCGCCAGCAGCCAAGATACAGGGGGGTCCTACGAGCAGTACTTC. This codes for CASSQDTGGSYEQYF.

The V and J genes are TRBV6-4 and TRBJ2-1, with D unresolved. Per germline, CDR1 MRHNA and CDR2 SNTAGT. This CDR3 region has 13 residues. The germline V and J ends were trimmed by 4 bases and 10 bases, with 14 bases remaining between them. CDR3 protein: CASSATSNGEQFF. Written as DNA, the CDR3 is TGTGCCAGCAGTGCAACGTCAAACGGAGAGCAGTTCTTC.

The rearrangement links TRBV7-9 to TRBJ1-6, with a weak D call TRBD1 (6 bases). V lost 1 base to trimming and J lost 9 bases, with 10 bases between them. Looked up from germline, CDR1 is SEHNR and CDR2 is FQNEAQ (reference sequence). The CDR3 covers 14 residues. The CDR3: CASSLGTVGSPLHF. The CDR3 coding sequence is TGTGCCAGCAGCTTAGGGACAGTTGGTTCACCCCTCCACTTT.

In its sample, this clone was seen once. V gene TRBV7-9 combines with J gene TRBJ2-1; the D is unclear. Germline CDR1 and CDR2: SEHNR and FQNEAQ (reference sequence). Trimming stripped 1 base from V and 7 bases from J, with 5 bases between. This CDR3 has 12 residues. In DNA, the CDR3 is TGTGCCAGCAGCTTAGGCGCAAATGAGCAGTTCTTC. This codes for CASSLGANEQFF.

The chain has TRBV28 and TRBJ1-2, with D unclear. Germline CDR1 is MDHEN and CDR2 is SYDVKM. Trimming removed 6 bases from V and 0 bases from J, with 8 bases in between. The CDR3 extends over 13 amino acids. CDR3 protein: CASSASPNYGYTF. The CDR3 nucleotides are TGTGCCAGCAGCGCCAGTCCTAACTATGGCTACACCTTC.

V is TRBV30 and J is TRBJ2-7, with a possible D match to TRBD1 (6 bases). The CDR3 consists of 13 residues. Germline lookup yields CDR1 GTSNPN and CDR2 SVGIG (reference sequence). Between the trimmed V and J ends, which lost 1 base and 3 bases, there was a span of 10 bases. The CDR3 bases are TGTGCCTGGAGTGGGACAGCGCGCTACGAGCAGTACTTC. Translated, it gives CAWSGTARYEQYF.

This chain joins TRBV27 and TRBJ2-1; no clear D gene. Per the germline V gene, CDR1 is MNHEY and CDR2 is SMNVEV (reference sequence). The germline V and J ends were trimmed by 2 bases and 7 bases, with 9 bases remaining between them. CDR3 length: 13 amino acids. In nucleotides, the CDR3 is TGTGCCAGCAGTTTAGGGCCCAGGAATGAGCAGTTCTTC. Encoded protein: CASSLGPRNEQFF.

The chain uses TRBV19 and TRBJ2-3; the D gene is possibly TRBD2 (6 bases). V dropped 4 bases and J dropped 4 bases, with 9 bases sitting between them. The CDR3 spans 13 residues. The germline V gene has CDR1 LNHDA and CDR2 SQIVND (reference sequence). The CDR3 DNA is TGTGCCAGTAGTAGGGGGGAGGCAGATACGCAGTATTTT. As protein: CASSRGEADTQYF. The full variable domain, rest sourced from reference TRBV19 and TRBJ2-3, is DGGITQSPKYLFRKEGQNVTLSCEQNLNHDAMYWYRQDPGQGLRLIYYSQIVNDFQKGDIAEGYSVSREKKESFPLTVTSAQKNPTAFYLCASSRGEADTQYFGPGTRLTVL.

This clone was counted a single time. The rearrangement uses TRBV7-3 and TRBJ2-3, with D tentatively TRBD1 or TRBD2 (5 bases each). The CDR3 has 14 residues. The ends were cut back, 4 bases at V and 4 bases at J, with 12 bases in the middle. The germline gives CDR1 SGHTA, CDR2 FQGTGA. CDR3 DNA sequence: TGTGCCAGCAGCTCCCGGTCGGGGCCAGATACGCAGTATTTT. This codes for CASSSRSGPDTQYF.

This sequence joins TRBV20-1 and TRBJ2-3, with unresolved D. The CDR3 consists of 11 residues. The germline CDR1 and CDR2 sequences are DFQATT and SNEGSKA (reference sequence). Trimming removed 8 bases from V and 5 bases from J, with 11 bases in between. CDR3 coding DNA: TGCAGTCGACCGGCCCGAGATACGCAGTATTTT. It codes for CSRPARDTQYF.

The chain recombines TRBV27 with TRBJ2-5; possibly TRBD2 for D (5 bases). V gave up 6 bases and J gave up 4 bases, with 15 bases separating them. Per germline, CDR1 MNHEY and CDR2 SMNVEV (reference sequence). The CDR3 loop spans 14 amino acids. This CDR3 is CASRGWGELETQYF. The CDR3 bases are TGTGCCAGCAGGGGGTGGGGAGAATTAGAGACCCAGTACTTC.

In this sample, this clone turned up a few times. This chain joins TRBV6-5 and TRBJ1-3, with unresolved D. CDR1 and CDR2 from the germline V gene are MNHEY and SVGAGI. This CDR3 is 15 amino acids long. V was pared by 5 bases and J by 0 bases, with 11 bases between. CDR3 in amino acids: CASSGQRGSGNTIYF. The CDR3 DNA reads as TGTGCCAGCAGTGGGCAGCGAGGCTCTGGAAACACCATATATTTT.

Only a few counts were recorded for this clone. As DNA, the CDR3 is TGTGCCAGCAGTTACACTTTAGGGGGAGATGAGCAGTTCTTC. It encodes CASSYTLGGDEQFF. This sequence joins TRBV6-5 and TRBJ2-1, with D perhaps matching TRBD1 (6 bases). The CDR3 is made up of 14 amino acids. Germline V CDR1 and CDR2: MNHEY, SVGAGI. V shed 2 bases and J shed 8 bases, with 13 bases lying between them.

The chain links TRBV28 to TRBJ1-5; D gene ambiguous. Germline V CDR1 and CDR2: MDHEN, SYDVKM. Trimming shortened V by 3 bases and J by 9 bases, and 18 bases separated the two germline ends. The CDR3 spans 15 residues. DNA of the CDR3: TGTGCCAGCAGTTTGAGGTCGGACGGTTGGAGGCCCCAGCATTTT. Amino acid sequence: CASSLRSDGWRPQHF.

This chain uses TRBV18 with TRBJ2-7, with D tentatively TRBD2 (6 bases). Deletions cut 6 bases from V and 6 bases from J, with 15 bases between. Germline V gene data show CDR1 as KGHSH and CDR2 as LQKENI. The CDR3 spans 13 residues. The CDR3 region is CASSVGGAAEQYF. The CDR3 DNA follows: TGTGCCAGCTCGGTGGGCGGGGCGGCCGAGCAGTACTTC. Based on the CDR3 plus reference TRBV18 and TRBJ2-7, the full variable domain is NAGVMQNPRHLVRRRGQEARLRCSPMKGHSHVYWYRQLPEEGLKFMVYLQKENIIDESGMPKERFSAEFPKEGPSILRIQQVVRGDSAAYFCASSVGGAAEQYFGPGTRLTVT.

The chain combines TRBV7-2 with TRBJ1-5, with D tentatively TRBD1 (5 bases). The ends were cut back, 4 bases at V and 4 bases at J, with 14 bases in the middle. Per the germline V gene, CDR1 is SGHTA and CDR2 is FQGNSA. The CDR3 contains 15 residues. CDR3 region: CASSSNSGLNQPQHF. CDR3 bases: TGTGCCAGCAGCTCGAATTCGGGGCTTAATCAGCCCCAGCATTTT.

This clone has just a few counts. The chain recombines TRBV4-3 with TRBJ1-3; tentative D call: TRBD1 (5 bases). Germline V gives CDR1 LGHNA, CDR2 YSLEER. Trimming pared 2 bases from V and 0 bases from J, leaving 14 bases between. This CDR3 has 17 amino acids. The CDR3 loop is CASSQSRATYSGNTIYF. The CDR3 coding sequence is TGCGCCAGCAGCCAATCCAGGGCCACCTACTCTGGAAACACCATATATTTT.

The chain joins TRBV6-5 to TRBJ2-1; possible D gene TRBD2, 6 bases. V lost 6 bases to trimming and J lost 9 bases, with 12 bases between them. The CDR3 length is 12 residues. Germline-derived CDR1 and CDR2 are MNHEY and SVGAGI. This chain's CDR3 is CASSLLGGEQFF. As DNA, the CDR3 is TGTGCCAGCAGCCTCCTGGGGGGTGAGCAGTTCTTC.

This clone occurred a few times. The J gene is TRBJ2-1, the V gene TRBV7-8, with 11 bases fitting TRBD2. CDR1 SGHVS and CDR2 FQNEAQ come from the germline V gene. Trimming at V came to 3 bases and at J to 7 bases, leaving 5 bases not matched to a gene. The CDR3 length is 15 residues. The CDR3 bases are TGTGCCAGCAGCTTGTGGGTAGCGGGGGGGAATGAGCAGTTCTTC. Encoded protein: CASSLWVAGGNEQFF.

The J gene is TRBJ2-1, the V gene TRBV5-1; the D gene is possibly TRBD2 (5 bases). The V end lost 0 bases, the J end lost 4 bases, and 8 bases lay between the germline ends. The CDR3 extends over 14 amino acids. Germline V gives CDR1 SGHRS, CDR2 YFSETQ. The CDR3 protein is CASSLAEGYNEQFF. Written as DNA, the CDR3 is TGCGCCAGCAGCTTGGCAGAGGGTTACAATGAGCAGTTCTTC.